This TCR beta chain emerged from a study of blood T cell repertoires in COVID-19. Study details: Italy, Spain and the United States were the sources of the convalescent and acute COVID-19 samples. T cells, B-cell-depleted T cells, or PBMCs supplied cDNA or gDNA.

The CDR3 runs to 15 residues. Germline CDR1 and CDR2: LNHDA and SQIVND (reference sequence). Trimming took off 5 bases at V and 2 bases at J, with 14 bases between the two ends. Authors' analysis steps: Estimation of nucleated cell counts was performed using reference gene primer amplification. Produced via immunoSEQ multiplex PCR; TCRdb's table is partial and in-frame only. V and J calls and clone size follow that table, whereas D and trimming were derived from the DNA. The repertoire holds about 150,000 clones, with more than 75% as singletons. Sequenced material: peripheral blood. This chain connects TRBV19 to TRBJ2-3, with D possibly being TRBD1 (6 bases). This TCR derives from a woman in her 50s with acute or convalescent COVID-19. The CDR3 region has the DNA TGTGCCAGTAGTTGGGGGCCCTTTCACACAGATACGCAGTATTTT. Its translation is CASSWGPFHTDTQYF.